A selection of T cell receptor beta chains follows, all from one sample in a study of blood T cell repertoires in COVID-19. Assay used: immunoSEQ multiplex PCR; TCRdb lists only in-frame clones, some missing. The sample lists roughly 260,000 clones, about nine tenths occurring once. Sequences were obtained from PBMCs or T cells enriched from blood (not recorded which). Source of these receptors: a woman under 40 with acute COVID-19. The CDR3 runs from the conserved cysteine through the conserved F or W. A D gene is named only where the DNA matches it firmly. Size values are once, few and many counts, or a class for expanded clones, and some rows have none.

- | TRBJ1-1 | - | TRBV5-6 | CASSLKQGYTEAFF | TGTGCCAGCAGCTTGAAGCAGGGCTACACTGAAGCTTTCTTT
- | TRBJ1-4 | - | TRBV7-2 | CASSFGGLREKLFF | TGTGCCAGCAGCTTCGGAGGGCTTAGGGAAAAACTGTTTTTT
TRBD1 | TRBJ1-1 | - | TRBV7-9 | CASSSKWSGTGDTEAFF | TGTGCCAGCAGCTCAAAGTGGTCTGGGACAGGGGACACTGAAGCTTTCTTT
TRBD1 | TRBJ2-7 | few | TRBV19 | CASSRDRGFYEQYF | TGTGCCAGTAGCCGGGACAGGGGATTCTACGAGCAGTACTTC
- | TRBJ1-4 | - | TRBV6-5 | CASLESGIGEKLFF | TGTGCCAGCCTCGAATCGGGGATTGGCGAAAAACTGTTTTTT
- | TRBJ2-7 | - | TRBV7-6 | CASSLEEGSYEQYF | TGTGCCAGCAGCTTAGAGGAGGGGTCGTACGAGCAGTACTTC
- | TRBJ2-5 | - | TRBV11-2 | CASEGRETQYF | TGTGCCAGCGAGGGGAGGGAGACCCAGTACTTC
- | TRBJ1-1 | - | TRBV7-2 | CASSPGGTEAFF | TGTGCCAGCAGCCCGGGGGGCACTGAAGCTTTCTTT
TRBD1 | TRBJ2-1 | - | TRBV24-1 | CATSDRQGGHEQFF | TGTGCCACCAGTGACCGACAGGGTGGCCATGAGCAGTTCTTC
TRBD2 | TRBJ2-1 | - | TRBV7-6 | CASSSTRTSGVSSYNEQFF | TGTGCCAGCAGCTCCACCCGGACTAGCGGGGTCTCCTCCTACAATGAGCAGTTCTTC
- | TRBJ1-3 | - | TRBV29-1 | CSVGLLSSGNTIYF | TGCAGCGTTGGACTGCTAAGCTCTGGAAACACCATATATTTT
- | TRBJ2-1 | - | TRBV7-2 | CASSFSSGGNEQFF | TGTGCCAGCAGCTTCAGTTCGGGTGGAAATGAGCAGTTCTTC
- | TRBJ1-3 | - | TRBV19 | CASSIGSEGSGNTIYF | TGTGCCAGTAGTATAGGGTCGGAGGGCTCTGGAAACACCATATATTTT
- | TRBJ1-2 | - | TRBV6-1 | CASSDEGWLGYTF | TGTGCCAGCAGTGATGAGGGCTGGCTTGGCTACACCTTC
TRBD2 | TRBJ2-7 | - | TRBV11-3 | CASSIGTSGVSYGEQYF | TGTGCCAGCAGCATCGGGACTAGCGGGGTTAGTTACGGCGAGCAGTACTTC
TRBD1 | TRBJ2-1 | - | TRBV5-1 | CASNTGEPYNEQFF | TGCGCCAGCAATACAGGGGAACCCTACAATGAGCAGTTCTTC
TRBD1 | TRBJ2-1 | once | TRBV4-3 | CASSDDLGTDYEQFF | TGCGCCAGCAGCGACGACCTGGGGACAGACTATGAGCAGTTCTTC
TRBD1 | TRBJ2-1 | - | TRBV9 | CASSATGVTYNEQFF | TGTGCCAGCAGCGCCACAGGGGTGACCTACAATGAGCAGTTCTTC
- | TRBJ2-7 | - | TRBV19 | CASSIGQGQGYEQYF | TGTGCCAGTAGTATAGGGCAGGGGCAGGGTTACGAGCAGTACTTC
- | TRBJ1-2 | - | TRBV10-3 | CATALPGEQSYGYTF | TGTGCCACTGCCTTGCCGGGGGAGCAATCCTATGGCTACACCTTC
- | TRBJ1-1 | once | TRBV7-2 | CASSSLSFSEAFF | TGTGCCAGCAGCTCCCTCTCTTTTTCTGAAGCTTTCTTT
- | TRBJ1-6 | - | TRBV21-1 | CASSKMPRFSYNSPLHF | TGTGCCAGCAGCAAAATGCCACGGTTCTCCTATAATTCACCCCTCCACTTT
- | TRBJ1-1 | - | TRBV4-1 | CASRNRALNTEAFF | TGCGCCAGCAGGAACAGGGCCCTGAACACTGAAGCTTTCTTT
TRBD2 | TRBJ2-7 | - | TRBV12-3/TRBV12-4 | CASKDGRWEQYF | TGTGCCAGCAAAGACGGGAGGTGGGAGCAGTACTTC
TRBD2 | TRBJ2-3 | - | TRBV6-2/TRBV6-3 | CASSYSGGSTDTQYF | TGTGCCAGCAGTTACAGCGGGGGCAGCACAGATACGCAGTATTTT
TRBD1 | TRBJ2-1 | - | TRBV6-5 | CAVDRAYNEQFF | TGTGCCGTCGACAGGGCCTACAATGAGCAGTTCTTC
TRBD1 | TRBJ1-3 | - | TRBV10-3 | CAISEPWDREGNTIYF | TGTGCCATCAGTGAGCCTTGGGACAGGGAAGGAAACACCATATATTTT
- | TRBJ2-5 | - | TRBV7-9 | CASSFSAPGTQYF | TGTGCCAGCAGCTTTTCCGCCCCAGGGACCCAGTACTTC
- | TRBJ1-2 | - | TRBV29-1 | CSATDRNYGYTF | TGCAGCGCAACGGACAGAAACTATGGCTACACCTTC
TRBD1 | TRBJ2-5 | - | TRBV27 | CASKAQGVRRETQYF | TGTGCCAGCAAGGCACAGGGGGTGAGGCGAGAGACCCAGTACTTC
- | TRBJ1-5 | - | TRBV11-2 | CASSLEPAGREDQPQHF | TGTGCCAGCAGCTTAGAACCCGCGGGCCGGGAGGATCAGCCCCAGCATTTT
TRBD1 | TRBJ1-1 | - | TRBV7-9 | CASSSEGQGNTEAFF | TGTGCCAGCAGCTCAGAAGGACAGGGTAACACTGAAGCTTTCTTT
TRBD1 | TRBJ2-7 | - | TRBV9 | CASSVGAGGINEQYF | TGTGCCAGCAGCGTAGGGGCAGGGGGCATCAACGAGCAGTACTTC
- | TRBJ1-2 | - | TRBV3-1/TRBV3-2 | CASSQRGANYGYTF | TGTGCCAGCAGCCAACGGGGGGCTAACTATGGCTACACCTTC
- | TRBJ2-7 | - | TRBV19 | CASSIERGSYEQYF | TGTGCCAGTAGTATAGAGAGGGGGTCCTACGAGCAGTACTTC
- | TRBJ1-6 | - | TRBV21-1 | CASSSWTESPLHF | TGTGCCAGCAGCTCTTGGACAGAATCACCCCTCCACTTT
- | TRBJ2-1 | - | TRBV15 | CATGVGGENEQFF | TGTGCCACCGGGGTGGGGGGTGAAAATGAGCAGTTCTTC
- | TRBJ1-1 | once | TRBV2 | CASSESPDTEAFF | TGTGCCAGCAGTGAGTCCCCCGACACTGAAGCTTTCTTT
- | TRBJ1-6 | once | TRBV14 | CASSRDSNSPLHF | TGTGCCAGCAGCCGAGACTCCAATTCACCCCTCCACTTT
TRBD1 | TRBJ1-1 | - | TRBV5-6 | CASSWGTANTEAFF | TGTGCCAGCAGTTGGGGGACAGCGAACACTGAAGCTTTCTTT
- | TRBJ1-1 | - | TRBV3-1/TRBV3-2 | CASSQVKDREAFF | TGTGCCAGCAGCCAAGTTAAGGACAGAGAAGCTTTCTTT
- | TRBJ1-2 | - | TRBV11-2 | CASSPRSNYGYTF | TGTGCCAGCAGCCCCAGGTCCAACTATGGCTACACCTTC